The T cell receptor beta chain under discussion was sequenced for a study of shared clonotypes between healthy human individuals. Points from the study as a whole: Blood was the sole source, and tissue repertoires probably differ.

Deletions cut 3 bases from V and 0 bases from J, with 8 bases between. CDR1 and CDR2 from the germline V gene are SGHAT and FQNNGV. This CDR3 is 14 amino acids long. Comment on this clone: Its antigen is not identified.

Every immunoSEQ plate was one replicate of a subset's evenly spread DNA. TCRdb keeps only in-frame clones here, not all; method: immunoSEQ multiplex PCR. The sample lists roughly 510,000 clones; 75% to 80% were seen once. This sequence originates from a woman aged 40 to 49 in good health. Some clones in this sample may be carry-over from other donors' samples. This rearrangement joins TRBV11-2 to TRBJ1-1; unclear D gene. The sample taken for sequencing was PBMCs. CDR3 DNA: TGTGCCAGCAGCTTTCTCACCATGAACACTGAAGCTTTCTTT. Protein product: CASSFLTMNTEAFF.